This T cell receptor beta chain was recorded in a study of identical twins. A few counts support this clonotype. TCRdb ran MiXCR on the 5' RACE reads and lists one entry per CDR3 protein. In the table there are about 240,000 distinct CDR3 sequences, over 9.5% of which are singletons. Trimming took 3 bases from V and 5 from J, leaving 11 bases between them. CDR3 length equals 13 residues. CDR1 DFQATT and CDR2 SNEGSKA come from the germline V gene (reference sequence). The sequence was collected from a man aged 50 to 59 in good health. The V gene is TRBV20-1, the J gene TRBJ1-5; a weak D match, TRBD1 (5 bases). The sample taken for sequencing was memory T cells sorted from blood. CDR3 sequence reads: CSASETAHQPQHF. Here the CDR3 DNA reads TGCAGTGCTAGCGAGACAGCACATCAGCCCCAGCATTTT.